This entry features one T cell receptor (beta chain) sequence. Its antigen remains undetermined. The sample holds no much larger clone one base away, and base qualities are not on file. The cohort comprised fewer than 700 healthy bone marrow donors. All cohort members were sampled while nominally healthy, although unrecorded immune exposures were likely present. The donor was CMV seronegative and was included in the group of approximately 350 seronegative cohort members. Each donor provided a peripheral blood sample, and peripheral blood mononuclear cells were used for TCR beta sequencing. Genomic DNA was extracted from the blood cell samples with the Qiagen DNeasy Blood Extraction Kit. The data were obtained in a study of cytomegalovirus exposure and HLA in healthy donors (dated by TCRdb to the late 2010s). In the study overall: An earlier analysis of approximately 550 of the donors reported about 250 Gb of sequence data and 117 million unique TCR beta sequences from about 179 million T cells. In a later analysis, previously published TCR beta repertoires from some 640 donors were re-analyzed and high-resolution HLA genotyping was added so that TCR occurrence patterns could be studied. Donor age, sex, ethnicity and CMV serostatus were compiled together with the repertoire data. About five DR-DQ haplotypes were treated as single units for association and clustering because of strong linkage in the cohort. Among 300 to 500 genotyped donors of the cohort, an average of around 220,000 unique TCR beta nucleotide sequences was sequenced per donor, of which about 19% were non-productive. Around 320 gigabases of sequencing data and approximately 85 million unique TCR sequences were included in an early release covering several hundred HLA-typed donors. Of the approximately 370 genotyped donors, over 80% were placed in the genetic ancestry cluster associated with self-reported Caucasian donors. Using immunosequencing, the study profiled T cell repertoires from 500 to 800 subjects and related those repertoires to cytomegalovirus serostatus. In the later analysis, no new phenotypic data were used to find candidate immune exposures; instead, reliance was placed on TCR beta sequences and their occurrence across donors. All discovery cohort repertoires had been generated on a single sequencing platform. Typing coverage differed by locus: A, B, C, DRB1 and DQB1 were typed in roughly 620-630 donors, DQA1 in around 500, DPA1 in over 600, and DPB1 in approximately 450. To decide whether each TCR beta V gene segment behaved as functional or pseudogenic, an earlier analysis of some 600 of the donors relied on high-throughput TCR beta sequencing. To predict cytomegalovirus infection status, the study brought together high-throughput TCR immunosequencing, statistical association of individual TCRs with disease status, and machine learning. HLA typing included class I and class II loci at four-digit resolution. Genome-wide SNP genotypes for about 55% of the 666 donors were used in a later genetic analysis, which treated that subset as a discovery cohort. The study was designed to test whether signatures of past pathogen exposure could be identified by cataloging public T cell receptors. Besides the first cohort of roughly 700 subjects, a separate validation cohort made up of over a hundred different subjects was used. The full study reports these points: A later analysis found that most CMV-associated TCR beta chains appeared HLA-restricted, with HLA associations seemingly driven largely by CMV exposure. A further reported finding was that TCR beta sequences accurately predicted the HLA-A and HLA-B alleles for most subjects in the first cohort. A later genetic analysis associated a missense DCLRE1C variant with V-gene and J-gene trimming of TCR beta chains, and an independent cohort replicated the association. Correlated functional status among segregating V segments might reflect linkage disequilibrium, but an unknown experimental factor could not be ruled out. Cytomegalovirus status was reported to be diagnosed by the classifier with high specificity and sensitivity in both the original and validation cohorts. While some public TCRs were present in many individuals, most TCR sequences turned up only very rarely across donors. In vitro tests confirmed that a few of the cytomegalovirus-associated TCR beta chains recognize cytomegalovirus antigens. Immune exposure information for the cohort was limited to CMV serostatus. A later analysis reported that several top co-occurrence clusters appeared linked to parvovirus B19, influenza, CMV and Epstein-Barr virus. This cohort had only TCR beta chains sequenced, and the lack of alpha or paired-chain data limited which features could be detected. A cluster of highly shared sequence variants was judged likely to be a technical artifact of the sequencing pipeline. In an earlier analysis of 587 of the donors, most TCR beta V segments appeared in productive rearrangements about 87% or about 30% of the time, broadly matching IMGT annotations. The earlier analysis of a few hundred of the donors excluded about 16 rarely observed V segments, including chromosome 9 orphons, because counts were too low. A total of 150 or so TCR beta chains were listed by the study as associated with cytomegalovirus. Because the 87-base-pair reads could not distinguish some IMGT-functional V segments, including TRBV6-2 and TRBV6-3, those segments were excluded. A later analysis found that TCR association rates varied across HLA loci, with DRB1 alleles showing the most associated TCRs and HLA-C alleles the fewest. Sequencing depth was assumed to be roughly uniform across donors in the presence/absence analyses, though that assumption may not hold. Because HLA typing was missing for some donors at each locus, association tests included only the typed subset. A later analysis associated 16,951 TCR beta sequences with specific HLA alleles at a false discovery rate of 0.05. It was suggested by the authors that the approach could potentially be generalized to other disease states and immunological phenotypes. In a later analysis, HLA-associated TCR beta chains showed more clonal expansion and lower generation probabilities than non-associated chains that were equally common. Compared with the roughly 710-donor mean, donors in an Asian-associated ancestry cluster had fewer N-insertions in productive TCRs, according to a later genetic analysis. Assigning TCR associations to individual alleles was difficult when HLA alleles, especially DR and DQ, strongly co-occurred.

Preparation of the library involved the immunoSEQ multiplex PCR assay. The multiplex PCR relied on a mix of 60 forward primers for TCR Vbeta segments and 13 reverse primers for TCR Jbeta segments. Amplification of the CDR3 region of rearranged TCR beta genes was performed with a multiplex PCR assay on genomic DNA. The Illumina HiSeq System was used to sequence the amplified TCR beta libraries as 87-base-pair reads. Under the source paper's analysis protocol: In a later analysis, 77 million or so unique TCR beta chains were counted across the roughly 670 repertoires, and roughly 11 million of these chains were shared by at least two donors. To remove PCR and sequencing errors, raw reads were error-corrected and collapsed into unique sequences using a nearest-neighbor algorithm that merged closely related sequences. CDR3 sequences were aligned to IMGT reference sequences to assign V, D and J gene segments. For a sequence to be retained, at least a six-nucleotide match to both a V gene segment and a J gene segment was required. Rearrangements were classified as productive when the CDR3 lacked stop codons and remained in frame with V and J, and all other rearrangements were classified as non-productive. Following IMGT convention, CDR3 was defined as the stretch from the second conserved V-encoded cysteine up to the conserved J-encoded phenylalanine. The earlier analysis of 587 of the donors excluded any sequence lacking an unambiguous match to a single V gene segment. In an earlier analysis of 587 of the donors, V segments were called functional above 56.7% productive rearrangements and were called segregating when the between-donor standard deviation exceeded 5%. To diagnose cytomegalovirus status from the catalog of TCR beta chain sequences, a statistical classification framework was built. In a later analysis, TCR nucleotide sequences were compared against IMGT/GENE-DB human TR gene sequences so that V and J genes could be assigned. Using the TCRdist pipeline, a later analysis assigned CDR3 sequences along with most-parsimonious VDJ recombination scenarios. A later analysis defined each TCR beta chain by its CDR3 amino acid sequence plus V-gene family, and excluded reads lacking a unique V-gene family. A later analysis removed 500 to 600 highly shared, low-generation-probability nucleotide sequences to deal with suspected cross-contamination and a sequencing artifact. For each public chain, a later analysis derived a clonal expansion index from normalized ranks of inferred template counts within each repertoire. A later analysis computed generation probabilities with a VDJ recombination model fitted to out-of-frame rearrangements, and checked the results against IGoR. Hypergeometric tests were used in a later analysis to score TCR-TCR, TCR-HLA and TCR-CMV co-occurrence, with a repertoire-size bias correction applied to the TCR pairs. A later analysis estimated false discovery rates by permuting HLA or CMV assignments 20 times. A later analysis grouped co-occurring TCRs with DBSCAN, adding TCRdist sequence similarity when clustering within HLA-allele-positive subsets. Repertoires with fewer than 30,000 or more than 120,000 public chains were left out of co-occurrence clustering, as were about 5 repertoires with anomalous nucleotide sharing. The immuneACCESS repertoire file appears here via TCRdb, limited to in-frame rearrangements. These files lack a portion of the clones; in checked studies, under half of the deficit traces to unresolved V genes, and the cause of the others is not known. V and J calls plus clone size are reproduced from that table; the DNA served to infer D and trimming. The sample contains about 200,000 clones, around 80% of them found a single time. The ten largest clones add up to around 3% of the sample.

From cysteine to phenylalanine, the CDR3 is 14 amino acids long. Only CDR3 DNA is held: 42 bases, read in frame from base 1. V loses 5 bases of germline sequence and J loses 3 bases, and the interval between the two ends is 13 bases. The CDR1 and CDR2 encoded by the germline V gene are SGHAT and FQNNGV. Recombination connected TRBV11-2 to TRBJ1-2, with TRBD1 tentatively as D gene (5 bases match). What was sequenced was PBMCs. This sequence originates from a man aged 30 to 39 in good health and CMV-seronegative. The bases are TGTGCCAGCAGCCCTCTCGGGGGGGACTATGGCTACACCTTC. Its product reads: CASSPLGGDYGYTF.